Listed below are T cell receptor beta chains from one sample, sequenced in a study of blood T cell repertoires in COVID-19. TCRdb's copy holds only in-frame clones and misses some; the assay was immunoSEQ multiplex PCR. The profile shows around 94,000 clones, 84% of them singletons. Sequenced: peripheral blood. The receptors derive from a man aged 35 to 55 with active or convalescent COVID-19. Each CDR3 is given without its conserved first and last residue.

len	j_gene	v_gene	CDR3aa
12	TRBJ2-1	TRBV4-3	ASSPFHRGDEQF
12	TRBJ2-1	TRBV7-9	ASSLMAGYGEQF
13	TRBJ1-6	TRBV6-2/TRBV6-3	ASSALTGRQSPLH
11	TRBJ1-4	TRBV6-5	ASMGGWDEKLF
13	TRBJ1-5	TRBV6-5	ASRPTGAGNQPQH
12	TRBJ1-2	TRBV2	ASSEVSGNYGYT
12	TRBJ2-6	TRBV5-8	ASSIYSGANVLT
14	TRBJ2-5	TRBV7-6	ASSLGPERSGETQY
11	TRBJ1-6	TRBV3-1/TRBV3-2	ASSQGPDSPLH
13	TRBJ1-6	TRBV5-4	ASSLLGQNNSPLH
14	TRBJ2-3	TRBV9	ASSPRTGFSTDTQY
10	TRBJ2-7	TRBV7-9	ASGQGRYEQY
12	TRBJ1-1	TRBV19	ASSIARGNTEAF
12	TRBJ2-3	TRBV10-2	ASRDRAGTDTQY
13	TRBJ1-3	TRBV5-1	ASSLDRANGNTIY
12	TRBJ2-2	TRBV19	ASSSGGSAGELF
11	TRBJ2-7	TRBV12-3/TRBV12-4	ASSLREIYEQY
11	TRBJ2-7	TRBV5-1	ASSLAAGYEQY
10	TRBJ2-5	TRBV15	ATSVKSETQY
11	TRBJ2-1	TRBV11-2	ASSLEGVGEQF
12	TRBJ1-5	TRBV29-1	SVGEGGGNQPQH
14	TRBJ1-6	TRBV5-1	ASSPGQSSYNSPLH
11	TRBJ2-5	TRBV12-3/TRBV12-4	ASTQQVGETQY
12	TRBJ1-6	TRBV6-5	ASTGQGTTSPLH
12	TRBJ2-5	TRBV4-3	ASSQEAGQETQY
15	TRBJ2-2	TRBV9	ASSVGIPGFDTGELF
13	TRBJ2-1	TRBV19	ASSIGGGRYNEQF
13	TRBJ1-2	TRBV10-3	AISASTGVAYGYT
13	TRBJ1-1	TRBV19	ASSMGSAGNTEAF
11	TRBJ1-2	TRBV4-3	ASSQSGVQGYT